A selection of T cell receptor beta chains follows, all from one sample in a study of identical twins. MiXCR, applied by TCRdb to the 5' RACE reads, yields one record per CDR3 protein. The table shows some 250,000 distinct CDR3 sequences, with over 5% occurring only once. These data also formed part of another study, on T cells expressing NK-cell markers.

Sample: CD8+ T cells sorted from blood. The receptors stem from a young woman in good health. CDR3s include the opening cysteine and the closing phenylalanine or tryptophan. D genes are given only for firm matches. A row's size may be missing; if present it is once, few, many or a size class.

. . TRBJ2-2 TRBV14 TGTGCCAGCAGCCAAGCGGGGCAGCCGAACACCGGGGAGCTGTTTTTT CASSQAGQPNTGELFF
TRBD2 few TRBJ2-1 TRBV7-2 TGTGCCAGCACCATAGCGGGACGAATCTCTAATGAGCAGTTCTTC CASTIAGRISNEQFF
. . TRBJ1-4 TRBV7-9 TGTGCCAGCAGCCCCGGGAGTTACGATGAAAAACTGTTTTTT CASSPGSYDEKLFF
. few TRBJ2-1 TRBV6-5 TGTGCCAGCACTTCTGGACCGGAGCAGTTCTTC CASTSGPEQFF
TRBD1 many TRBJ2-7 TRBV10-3 TGTGCCATCAGGGGGGGACAGGGGGTATACTCCTACGAGCAGTACTTC CAIRGGQGVYSYEQYF
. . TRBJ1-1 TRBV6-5 TGTGCCAGCAGTTACGTAATGAACACTGAAGCTTTCTTT CASSYVMNTEAFF
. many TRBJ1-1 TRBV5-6 TGTGCCAGCAGCTTGGTGGCGGCAGAAGAAGCTTTCTTT CASSLVAAEEAFF
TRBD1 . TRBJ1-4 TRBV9 TGTGCCAGCAGCCCCCCATTGCAGGGGGGAAAACTGTTTTTT CASSPPLQGGKLFF
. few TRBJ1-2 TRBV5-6 TGTGCCAGCAGCTTCGGTGGTACCGGCTACACCTTC CASSFGGTGYTF
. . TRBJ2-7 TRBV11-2 TGTGCCAGCAGTTATTCCACAGGGACAACCTACGAGCAGTACTTC CASSYSTGTTYEQYF
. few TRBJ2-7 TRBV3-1 TGTGCCAGCAGCCAAGATCGGGGGAGGCTGAACGAGCAGTACTTC CASSQDRGRLNEQYF
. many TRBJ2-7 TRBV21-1 TGTGCCAGCAGCAAAGACGGTGCGGGGGTATCCTACGAGCAGTACTTC CASSKDGAGVSYEQYF
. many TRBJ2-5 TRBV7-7 TGTGCTAGCAGCTTCCGAGGGGGACGGACCCAGTACTTC CASSFRGGRTQYF
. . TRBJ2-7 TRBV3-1 TGTGCCAGCAGCCAACGAGCTGAGGGGAGTAGGGGATACGAGCAGTACTTC CASSQRAEGSRGYEQYF
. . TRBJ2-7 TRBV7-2 TGTGCCAGCAGCTTAGAGGGACTCGAATACGAGCAGTACTTC CASSLEGLEYEQYF
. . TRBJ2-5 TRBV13 TGTGCCAGCAGCTTGCAGGGGTACCAAGAGACCCAGTACTTC CASSLQGYQETQYF
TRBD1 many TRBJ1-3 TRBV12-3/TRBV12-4 TGTGCCAGCAGTCCTACAGGGGCTGGAAACACCATATATTTT CASSPTGAGNTIYF
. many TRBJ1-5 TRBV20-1 TGCAGTGCTAGTGTTAGGCAGGGGAATCAGCCCCAGCATTTT CSASVRQGNQPQHF
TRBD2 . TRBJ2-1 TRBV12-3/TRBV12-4 TGTGCCACCGGACTAGCAGTCAATGAGCAGTTCTTC CATGLAVNEQFF
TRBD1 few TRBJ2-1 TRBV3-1 TGTGCCAGCAGCTACGGGACAGGGGTCAGTCGGCAGTTCTTC CASSYGTGVSRQFF
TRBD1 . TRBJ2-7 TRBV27 TGTGCCAGCAGTTTCGGACAGGGGGCTTGGCCCTTATACGAGCAGTACTTC CASSFGQGAWPLYEQYF
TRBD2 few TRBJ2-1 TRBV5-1 TGCGCCAGCAGCCCACAAAAATTAGCGGGAGTCTCCTACAATGAGCAGTTCTTC CASSPQKLAGVSYNEQFF
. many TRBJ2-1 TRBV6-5 TGTGCCAGCAGTTACCCAACGCGAGGGGTGGGAGAGGGGAATGAGCAGTTCTTC CASSYPTRGVGEGNEQFF
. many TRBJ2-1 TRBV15 TGTGCCACCAGCAGAGATCGACCCGGACTCGAGCAGTTCTTC CATSRDRPGLEQFF
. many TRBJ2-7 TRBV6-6 TGTGCCAGCAGTTACGGGGGGACGGGAGAGCAGTACTTC CASSYGGTGEQYF
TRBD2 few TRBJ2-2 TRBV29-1 TGCAGCGGATTAGCGGGGTACACCGGGGAGCTGTTTTTT CSGLAGYTGELFF
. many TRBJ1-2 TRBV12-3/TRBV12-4 TGTGCCAGCAGGCCCCCCGGTGCGGGGATCTATGGCTACACCTTC CASRPPGAGIYGYTF
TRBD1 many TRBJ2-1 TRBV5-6 TGTGCCAGCAGCTTCGGGACAGGGGACAATGAGCAGTTCTTC CASSFGTGDNEQFF
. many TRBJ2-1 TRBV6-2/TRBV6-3 TGTGCCAGCAGTTTCGGAGCGAGGGGTGAGCAGTTCTTC CASSFGARGEQFF